This T cell receptor beta chain was sequenced in a study of shared clonotypes between healthy human individuals. Libraries were prepared by immunoSEQ multiplex PCR; TCRdb keeps only in-frame clonotypes and omits some of them. The table includes 600,000 to 750,000 clones, about 92% detected once. This CDR3 has 13 residues. CDR1 is GTSNPN, CDR2 SVGIG, per germline (reference sequence). Trimming removed 1 base from V and 0 bases from J, with 6 bases in between. This clone has more than one count but fewer than ten. This TCR derives from a man in his late teens or twenties in good health. Some clones in this sample may be carry-over from other donors' samples. The sequenced material came from memory CD8+ T cells from PBMCs. Subset given: CD45RO+ cells pooled with CCR7-negative TemRA cells. The chain recombines TRBV30 with TRBJ1-1, with D perhaps matching TRBD1 (6 bases). CDR3 nucleotides: TGTGCCTGGAGTGGGGACATGAACACTGAAGCTTTCTTT. Translated: CAWSGDMNTEAFF. Drawing the rest from reference TRBV30 and TRBJ1-1, the complete variable domain is SQTIHQWPATLVQPVGSPLSLECTVEGTSNPNLYWYRQAAGRGLQLLFYSVGIGQISSEVPQNLSASRPQDRQFILSSKKLLLSDSGFYLCAWSGDMNTEAFFGQGTRLTVV.